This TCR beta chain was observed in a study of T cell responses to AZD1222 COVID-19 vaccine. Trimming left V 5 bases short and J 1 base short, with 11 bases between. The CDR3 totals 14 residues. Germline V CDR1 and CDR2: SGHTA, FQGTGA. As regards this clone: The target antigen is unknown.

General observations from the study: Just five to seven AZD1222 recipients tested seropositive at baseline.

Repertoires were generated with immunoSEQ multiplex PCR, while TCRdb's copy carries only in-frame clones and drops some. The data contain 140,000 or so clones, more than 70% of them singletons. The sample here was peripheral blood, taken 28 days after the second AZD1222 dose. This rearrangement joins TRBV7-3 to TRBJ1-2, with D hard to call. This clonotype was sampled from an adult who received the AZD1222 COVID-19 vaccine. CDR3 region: CASSPGIDNYGYTF. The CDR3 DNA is TGTGCCAGCAGCCCCGGTATTGATAACTATGGCTACACCTTC.